This T cell receptor beta chain originates from a study of shared clonotypes between healthy human individuals. From germline, CDR1 is PRHDT and CDR2 FYEKMQ (reference sequence). V was pared by 5 bases and J by 2 bases, with 11 bases of the junction left unmatched. This CDR3 has 16 amino acids. Terminally differentiated effector memory CD45RA+ cells were excluded from the naive CD8 cells, which were CD45RO-negative and positively selected for CCR7. The donors were adults (healthy and HIV-negative) with no recent acute infections or vaccinations. In the authors' methods: Filtering differed, since immunoSEQ gave only junction sequences and no quality scores. TCRdb keeps only in-frame clones here, not all; method: immunoSEQ multiplex PCR. V, J and clone size derive from that table, while D and trimming were established from the DNA sequence. The table lists 550,000 to 650,000 clones, approximately 96% of them singletons, with about 0.12% in the top ten.

The clonotype comes from a woman aged 25 to 39 in good health. The chain uses TRBV13 and TRBJ2-7; 8 positions agree with TRBD2. Sequencing used naive CD8+ T cells sorted from blood. DNA of the CDR3: TGTGCCAGCAGCCCGACCTTAGCGGGAATTACCTACGAGCAGTACTTC. Encoded protein: CASSPTLAGITYEQYF.